One and the same sample provided the 22 T cell receptor beta chains below, sequenced in a study of identical twins. TCRdb re-called the 5' RACE reads with MiXCR, one entry per CDR3 protein. Of around 570,000 distinct CDR3 sequences listed, around a tenth are singletons. The sample also formed part of further work on yellow fever vaccine responses in identical twins.

Sequenced: PBMCs. These receptors were collected from a woman under 30 in good health.

This clonotype was detected a few times. The chain recombines TRBV25-1 with TRBJ1-4; TRBD1 matches 7 bases. This CDR3 comprises 15 residues. Germline loops: CDR1 MGHDK, CDR2 SYGVNS. J gave up 5 bases and V 4 bases, and 7 bases lay outside the gene matches. The CDR3 nucleotides are TGTGCCAGCAGTGCATCAGGGGGGAAGAATGAAAAACTGTTTTTT. It is translated as CASSASGGKNEKLFF.

The sample holds many counts of this clonotype. V and J are TRBV12-3 or TRBV12-4 and TRBJ2-5; D not resolved. The CDR3 consists of 12 residues. Trimming pared 2 bases from V and 5 bases from J, leaving 6 bases between. CDR3 sequence: CASSLRAETQYF. Written as DNA, the CDR3 is TGTGCCAGCAGTTTACGGGCGGAGACCCAGTACTTC.

There are a few counts of this clonotype. This rearrangement joins TRBV2 to TRBJ2-2; weak D call: TRBD1 (6 bases). Trimming cost V 6 bases and J 6 bases, with 26 bases left between them. The CDR3 contains 18 residues. Germline V gives CDR1 SNHLY, CDR2 FYNNEI. The CDR3 coding sequence is TGTGCCAGCAGCTTGTTTCCTCCAGGGGACAAAAGTTCCGGGGAGCTGTTTTTT. Its translation is CASSLFPPGDKSSGELFF.

This clonotype was observed a handful of times. The CDR3 DNA sequence: TGTGCCAGCAGCGAGGGACTTTACAATGAGCAGTTCTTC. This sequence encodes CASSEGLYNEQFF. V and J are TRBV5-8 and TRBJ2-1, with D possibly being TRBD2 (6 bases). Per germline, CDR1 SGHTS and CDR2 YDEGEE. This CDR3 has 13 amino acids. Trimming stripped 4 bases from V and 4 bases from J, with 9 bases between.

The chain has TRBV7-6 and TRBJ2-3; D perhaps matches TRBD2 (5 bases). Per the germline V gene, CDR1 is SGHVS and CDR2 is FNYEAQ. V shed 2 bases and J shed 3 bases, with 15 bases lying between them. This CDR3 spans 16 amino acids. CDR3 residues: CASSLSPEGGTDTQYF. CDR3 sequence (DNA): TGTGCCAGCAGCTTATCCCCCGAGGGCGGAACAGATACGCAGTATTTT.

The sample holds many counts of this clonotype. V gene TRBV7-6 combines with J gene TRBJ2-7; 7 nucleotides line up with TRBD2. J was trimmed by 3 bases and V by 4 bases; bases with no gene match: 9. The CDR3 is made up of 15 amino acids. Germline assignment: CDR1 SGHVS and CDR2 FNYEAQ. The DNA for the CDR3 is TGTGCCAGCAGCTCTACTGGGCTAGCGGACTACGAGCAGTACTTC. This translates into CASSSTGLADYEQYF.

CDR3 DNA: TGCAGCGTTGGGCAGACCCAAGAGACCCAGTACTTC. Translated: CSVGQTQETQYF. The chain links TRBV29-1 to TRBJ2-5; no clear D. V dropped 4 bases and J dropped 1 base, with 7 bases sitting between them. This CDR3 has 12 amino acids. Germline V gene data show CDR1 as SQVTM and CDR2 as ANQGSEA. Based on the CDR3 plus reference TRBV29-1 and TRBJ2-5, the full variable domain is SAVISQKPSRDICQRGTSLTIQCQVDSQVTMMFWYRQQPGQSLTLIATANQGSEATYESGFVIDKFPISRPNLTFSTLTVSNMSPEDSSIYLCSVGQTQETQYFGPGTRLLVL.

This clonotype was seen at least ten times. One junction end does not reproduce the germline sequence, and a read error may be involved. The chain combines TRBV6-2 or TRBV6-3 with TRBJ2-7; D ambiguous. Germline V gives CDR1 MNHEY, CDR2 SVGEGT. The CDR3 is made up of 12 amino acids. The CDR3 loop reads CASSYSNWQLNF. CDR3 nucleotide sequence: TGTGCCAGCAGTTACTCGAATTGGCAGCTTAATTTC.

The sample holds a few counts of this clonotype. V and J are TRBV29-1 and TRBJ1-1; maybe TRBD1 (6 bases). The germline V gene has CDR1 SQVTM and CDR2 ANQGSEA. The CDR3 spans 14 residues. Trimming cost V 4 bases and J 0 bases, with 12 bases left between them. CDR3 bases: TGCAGCGTTGGACCCACAGGGCTGAACACTGAAGCTTTCTTT. Translating gives CSVGPTGLNTEAFF.

This clonotype was picked up a small number of times. The V and J genes are TRBV12-5 and TRBJ2-1, with 8 bases aligning to TRBD1. This CDR3 region has 15 residues. Germline V CDR1 and CDR2: LGHNT, FRNRAP. Losses at the gene ends were 6 bases for V and 6 bases for J; bases not matched to a gene: 10. CDR3 nucleotides: TGTGCTAGTGGGCCGGACAGGGACCGCGGCAATGAGCAGTTCTTC. Translated: CASGPDRDRGNEQFF.

This chain links TRBV2 with TRBJ2-1, with 11 bases aligning to TRBD2. Germline-derived CDR1 and CDR2 are SNHLY and FYNNEI. V shed 6 bases, J shed 7 bases, and the junction held 8 bases outside the gene matches. The CDR3 is 15 amino acids. The CDR3 is CASRRLAGLGNEQFF. Written as DNA, the CDR3 is TGTGCCAGCAGACGACTAGCGGGGCTTGGGAATGAGCAGTTCTTC.

The table lists this clonotype with a few counts. V and J are TRBV12-3 or TRBV12-4 and TRBJ2-2; TRBD1 agrees at 7 bases. V dropped 5 bases and J dropped 4; count of bases not matched to a gene: 7. The CDR3 contains 15 residues. This chain's CDR3 is CASSPQTGFTGELFF. The DNA of the CDR3 is TGTGCCAGCAGTCCCCAGACAGGGTTCACCGGGGAGCTGTTTTTT.

This clonotype appeared a few times. The rearrangement joins TRBV28 to TRBJ1-6; the D gene is possibly TRBD1 (6 bases). V dropped 6 bases and J dropped 9 bases, with 12 bases sitting between them. The CDR3 runs to 13 residues. Germline CDR1 reads MDHEN; CDR2 reads SYDVKM. The CDR3 loop is CASRTTGPSPLHF. Written as DNA, the CDR3 is TGTGCCAGCAGAACAACAGGGCCTTCACCCCTCCACTTT.

CDR3 bases: TGTGCCAGCAGCTTAAGGCTAGCGTTTTCCTACGAGCAGTACTTC. The encoded protein is CASSLRLAFSYEQYF. This chain links TRBV7-2 with TRBJ2-7; D might be TRBD2 (6 bases). V lost 2 bases and J lost 1, with 12 bases in between. The length of the CDR3 is 15 residues. The V gene's germline CDR1 is SGHTA and CDR2 FQGNSA.

Remarks on this clonotype: The missing conserved phenylalanine or tryptophan at the end of this CDR3 makes a read error likely. The chain has TRBV12-5 and TRBJ2-1, with D perhaps being TRBD1 or TRBD2 (5 bases each). Looked up from germline, CDR1 is LGHNT and CDR2 is FRNRAP. The CDR3 has 19 amino acids. Trimming left V 0 bases short and J 0 bases short, with 18 bases between. CDR3 in amino acids: CASGLVLGDDPHSYNEQFL. For the CDR3, the DNA is TGTGCTAGTGGTTTGGTACTAGGGGATGATCCACACTCCTACAATGAGCAGTTCTTA.

This clonotype was counted many times. V gene TRBV20-1 combines with J gene TRBJ2-7; the match to TRBD2 covers 7 bases. Germline V gives CDR1 DFQATT, CDR2 SNEGSKA (reference sequence). Losses at the gene ends were 3 bases for V and 3 bases for J; bases not matched to a gene: 14. CDR3 length equals 16 residues. CDR3 region: CSARNLAGRDYYEQYF. CDR3 sequence (DNA): TGCAGTGCTAGGAATCTAGCAGGGAGGGATTACTACGAGCAGTACTTC.

The genes are TRBV2 and TRBJ2-7, with D unclear. CDR3 length equals 14 residues. Germline V gene sequence: CDR1 SNHLY, CDR2 FYNNEI. The ends were cut back, 7 bases at V and 2 bases at J, with 15 bases in the middle. The CDR3 DNA reads TGTGCCAGCACCCGAACCGGGCTCCCCTACGAGCAGTACTTC. Translating it yields CASTRTGLPYEQYF.

This chain joins TRBV5-5 and TRBJ2-7; 12 bases agree with TRBD1. Germline values: CDR1 SGHKS, CDR2 YYEKEE (reference sequence). The CDR3 consists of 16 residues. Unmatched junction bases numbered 6, after V lost 1 base and J lost 4 bases. CDR3 sequence reads: CASSLLGGQGAYEQYF. In DNA form, the CDR3 reads TGTGCCAGCAGCTTGTTAGGGGGACAGGGGGCTTACGAGCAGTACTTC. The entire variable domain, with the rest obtained from reference TRBV5-5 and TRBJ2-7, is as follows: DAGVTQSPTHLIKTRGQQVTLRCSPISGHKSVSWYQQVLGQGPQFIFQYYEKEERGRGNFPDRFSARQFPNYSSELNVNALLLGDSALYLCASSLLGGQGAYEQYFGPGTRLTVT.

The table lists this clonotype with a few counts. The V gene is TRBV5-1, the J gene TRBJ1-6, with 8 bases identical to TRBD1. From germline, CDR1 is SGHRS and CDR2 YFSETQ. This CDR3 spans 15 amino acids. After removal of 6 bases from V and 10 bases from J, the junction contained 12 bases not matched to a gene. This CDR3 reads CASTLTGALDSPLHF. CDR3 DNA: TGCGCCAGCACCCTGACAGGGGCGCTCGACTCACCCCTCCACTTT.

In this sample, this clonotype turned up a few times. The gene calls are TRBV5-1 and TRBJ2-1; 7 nucleotides match TRBD1. The CDR3 is 17 amino acids. Germline-derived CDR1 and CDR2 are SGHRS and YFSETQ. After removal of 0 bases from V and 4 bases from J, the junction contained 10 bases not matched to a gene. The CDR3 loop reads CASSLGWGQRRYNEQFF. The CDR3 nucleotides read TGCGCCAGCAGCTTGGGGTGGGGACAGAGGAGATACAATGAGCAGTTCTTC.

This clonotype was seen a handful of times. This sequence joins TRBV11-2 and TRBJ2-3; a possible D gene is TRBD2 (6 bases). The CDR3 consists of 16 residues. The germline V and J ends were trimmed by 2 bases and 6 bases, with 18 bases remaining between them. Germline CDR1 and CDR2: SGHAT and FQNNGV. CDR3 amino acids: CASSLLEGLALDTQYF. DNA of the CDR3: TGTGCCAGCAGCTTACTAGAGGGGCTAGCGTTGGATACGCAGTATTTT.

The chain is built from TRBV5-1 and TRBJ2-1; tentative D call: TRBD2 (5 bases). This CDR3 comprises 17 residues. Per the germline V gene, CDR1 is SGHRS and CDR2 is YFSETQ. The V and J ends lost 2 bases and 6 bases respectively, with 21 bases between them. CDR3 region: CASSFDRGFAAPNEQFF. CDR3 nucleotide sequence: TGCGCCAGCAGCTTCGATCGGGGTTTTGCGGCCCCCAATGAGCAGTTCTTC.